This T cell receptor beta chain was retrieved from a study of CXCR3-negative and CXCR3-positive naive CD8 T cells. General study results and limits: Memory CD8+ T cell repertoires were far less diverse than both naive subsets.

By frequency, this clonotype registers medium-sized. Its antigen is unidentified. The CDR3 covers 18 residues. The germline gives CDR1 MGHRA, CDR2 YSYEKL. 5' RACE with UMI labels generated the TRB cDNA libraries. TCRdb reprocessed the 5' RACE reads; each CDR3 protein has one entry and no DNA is given. This table lists tens of thousands of distinct CDR3 sequences. V usage is TRBV4-1 and J usage is TRBJ2-3; as DNA is missing, the TRBD1 call by TCRdb cannot be tested. The origin of this receptor is a human donor in good health. Some clones in this sample may be carry-over from other donors' samples. The sequenced material came from naive CXCR3- CD8+ T cells from blood. Sample subset: CD45RO-CCR7+CD27+CD95- naive CD8+ T cells lacking CXCR3 (TNR3-). CDR3 residues: CASSQEGAGAISTDTQYF.